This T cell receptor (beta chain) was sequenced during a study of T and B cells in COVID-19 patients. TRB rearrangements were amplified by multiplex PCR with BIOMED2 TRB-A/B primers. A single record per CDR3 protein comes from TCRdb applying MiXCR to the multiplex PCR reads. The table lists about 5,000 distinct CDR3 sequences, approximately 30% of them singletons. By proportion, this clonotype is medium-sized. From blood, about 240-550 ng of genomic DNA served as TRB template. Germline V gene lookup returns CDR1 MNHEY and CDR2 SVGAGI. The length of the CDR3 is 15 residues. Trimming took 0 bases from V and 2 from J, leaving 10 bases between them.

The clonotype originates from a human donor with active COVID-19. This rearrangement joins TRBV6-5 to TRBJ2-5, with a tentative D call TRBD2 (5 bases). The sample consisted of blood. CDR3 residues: CASSYSDFRQETQYF. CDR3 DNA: TGTGCCAGCAGTTACTCGGACTTTCGGCAAGAGACCCAGTACTTC.